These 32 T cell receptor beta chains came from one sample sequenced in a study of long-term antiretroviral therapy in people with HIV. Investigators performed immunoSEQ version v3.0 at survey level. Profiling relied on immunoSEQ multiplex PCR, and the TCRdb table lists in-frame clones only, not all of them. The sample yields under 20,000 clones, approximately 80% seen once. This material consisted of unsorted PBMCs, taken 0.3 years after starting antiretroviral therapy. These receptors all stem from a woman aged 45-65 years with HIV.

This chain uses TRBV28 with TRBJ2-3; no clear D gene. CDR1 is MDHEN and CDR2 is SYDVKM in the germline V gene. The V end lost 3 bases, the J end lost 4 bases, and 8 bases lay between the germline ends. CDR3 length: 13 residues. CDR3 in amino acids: CASSFVSPDTQYF. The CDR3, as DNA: TGTGCCAGCAGTTTTGTCAGCCCAGATACGCAGTATTTT.

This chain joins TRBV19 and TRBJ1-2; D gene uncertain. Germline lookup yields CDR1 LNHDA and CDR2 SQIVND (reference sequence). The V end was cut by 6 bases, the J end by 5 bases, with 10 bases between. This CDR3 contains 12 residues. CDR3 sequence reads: CASRRGDYGYTF. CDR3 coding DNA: TGTGCCAGTAGGCGGGGAGATTATGGCTACACCTTC.

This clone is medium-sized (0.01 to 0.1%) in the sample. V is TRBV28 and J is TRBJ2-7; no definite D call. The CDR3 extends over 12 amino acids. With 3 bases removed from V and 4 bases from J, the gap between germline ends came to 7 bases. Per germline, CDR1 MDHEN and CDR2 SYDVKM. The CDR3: CASSFVGYEQYF. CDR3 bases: TGTGCCAGCAGTTTCGTGGGGTACGAGCAGTACTTC.

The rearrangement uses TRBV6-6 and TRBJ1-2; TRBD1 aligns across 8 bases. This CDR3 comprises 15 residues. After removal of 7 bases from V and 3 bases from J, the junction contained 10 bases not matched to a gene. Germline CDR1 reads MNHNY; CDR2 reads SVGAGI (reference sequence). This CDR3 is CASTPYTGGDYGYTF. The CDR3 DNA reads TGTGCCAGCACTCCCTATACAGGGGGAGACTATGGCTACACCTTC.

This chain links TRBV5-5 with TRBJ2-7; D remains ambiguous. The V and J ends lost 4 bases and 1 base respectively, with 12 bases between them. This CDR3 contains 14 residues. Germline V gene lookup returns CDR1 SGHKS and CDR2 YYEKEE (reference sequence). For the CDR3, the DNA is TGTGCCAGCAGCCTCTCTGACACTTCCTACGAGCAGTACGTC. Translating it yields CASSLSDTSYEQYV.

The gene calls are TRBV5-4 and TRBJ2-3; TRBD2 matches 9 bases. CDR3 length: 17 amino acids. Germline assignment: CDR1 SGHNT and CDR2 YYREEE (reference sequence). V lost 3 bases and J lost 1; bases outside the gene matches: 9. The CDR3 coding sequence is TGTGCCAGCAGCTCCCTGACTAGCGGAAGACGCACAGATACGCAGTATTTT. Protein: CASSSLTSGRRTDTQYF.

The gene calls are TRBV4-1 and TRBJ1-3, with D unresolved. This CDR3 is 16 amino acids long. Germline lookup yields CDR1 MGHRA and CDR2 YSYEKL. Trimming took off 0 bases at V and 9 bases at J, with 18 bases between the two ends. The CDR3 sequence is CASSQERAPLVGTIYF. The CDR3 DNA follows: TGCGCCAGCAGCCAAGAAAGGGCCCCTCTTGTAGGCACCATATATTTT.

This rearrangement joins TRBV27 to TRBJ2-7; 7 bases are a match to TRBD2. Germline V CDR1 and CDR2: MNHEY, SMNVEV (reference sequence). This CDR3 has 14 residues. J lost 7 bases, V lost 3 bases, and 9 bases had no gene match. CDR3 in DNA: TGTGCCAGCAGTTTGCTCACTAGCGCTTTGGAGCAGTACTTC. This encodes CASSLLTSALEQYF.

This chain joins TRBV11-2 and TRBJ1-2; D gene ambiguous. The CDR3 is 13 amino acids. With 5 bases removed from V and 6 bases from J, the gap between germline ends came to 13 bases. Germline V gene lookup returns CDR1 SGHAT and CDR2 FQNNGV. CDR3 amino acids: CASSVWTGNGYTF. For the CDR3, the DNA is TGTGCCAGCAGCGTGTGGACGGGAAATGGCTACACCTTC.

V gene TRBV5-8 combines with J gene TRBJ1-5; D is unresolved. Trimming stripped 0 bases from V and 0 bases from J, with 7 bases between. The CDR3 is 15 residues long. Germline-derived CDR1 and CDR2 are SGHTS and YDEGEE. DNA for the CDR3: TGTGCCAGCAGCTTGGACAGCTATAGCAATCAGCCCCAGCATTTT. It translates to CASSLDSYSNQPQHF.

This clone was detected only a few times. This CDR3 is CASSRLTGNYNEQFF. The DNA of the CDR3 is TGTGCCAGCAGCCGATTGACAGGGAATTACAATGAGCAGTTCTTC. The chain is built from TRBV5-8 and TRBJ2-1; 7 bases map to TRBD1. Germline values: CDR1 SGHTS, CDR2 YDEGEE. Trimming took 4 bases from V and 4 from J; bases not matched to a gene: 8. The CDR3 extends over 15 amino acids.

In DNA, the CDR3 is TGTGCCAGCAGCTTCCGCGTAGAAAAACTGTTTTTT. Residues: CASSFRVEKLFF. The V gene is TRBV5-8, the J gene TRBJ1-4, with D hard to call. Germline values: CDR1 SGHTS, CDR2 YDEGEE. Trimming removed 2 bases from V and 8 bases from J, with 7 bases in between. The CDR3 loop spans 12 amino acids.

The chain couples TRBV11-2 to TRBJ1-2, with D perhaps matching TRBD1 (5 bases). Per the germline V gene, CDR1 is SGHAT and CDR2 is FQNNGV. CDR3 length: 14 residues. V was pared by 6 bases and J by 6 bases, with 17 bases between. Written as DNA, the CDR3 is TGTGCCAGCAGGCCGGGACCCCAAGACCATGGCTACACCTTC. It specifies CASRPGPQDHGYTF.

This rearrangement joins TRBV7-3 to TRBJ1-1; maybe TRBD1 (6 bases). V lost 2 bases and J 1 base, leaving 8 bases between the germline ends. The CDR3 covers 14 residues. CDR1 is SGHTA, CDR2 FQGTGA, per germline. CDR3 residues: CASSLLGQNTEAFF. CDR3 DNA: TGTGCCAGCAGCTTACTGGGACAGAACACTGAAGCTTTCTTT.

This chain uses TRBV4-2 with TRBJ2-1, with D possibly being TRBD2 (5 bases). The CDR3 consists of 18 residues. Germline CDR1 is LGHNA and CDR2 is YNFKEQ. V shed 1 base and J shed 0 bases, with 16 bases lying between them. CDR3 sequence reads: CASSQGGSSRSSYNEQFF. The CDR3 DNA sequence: TGTGCCAGCAGCCAAGGAGGGTCGAGCAGGAGCTCCTACAATGAGCAGTTCTTC.

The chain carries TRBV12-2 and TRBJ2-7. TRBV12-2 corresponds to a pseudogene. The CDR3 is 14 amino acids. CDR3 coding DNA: TGTGCAAGTCGCTTAGGTACCAGCTCCTACGAGCAGTACGTC. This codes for CASRLGTSSYEQYV.

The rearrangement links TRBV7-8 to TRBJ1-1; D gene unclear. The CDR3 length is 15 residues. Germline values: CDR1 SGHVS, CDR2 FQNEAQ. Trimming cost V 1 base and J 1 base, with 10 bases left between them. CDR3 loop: CASSLVVGWNTEAFF. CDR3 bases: TGTGCCAGCAGCTTAGTCGTAGGGTGGAACACTGAAGCTTTCTTT.

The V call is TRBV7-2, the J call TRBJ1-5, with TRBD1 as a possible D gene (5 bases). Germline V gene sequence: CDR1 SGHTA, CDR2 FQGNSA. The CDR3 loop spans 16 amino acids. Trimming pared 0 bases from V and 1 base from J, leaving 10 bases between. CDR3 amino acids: CASSLAGEQSNQPQHF. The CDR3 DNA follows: TGTGCCAGCAGCTTAGCAGGGGAACAAAGCAATCAGCCCCAGCATTTT.

The CDR3 region has the DNA TGTGCCAGCAGCTTAGATCGCGGTATCTACGAGCAGTACGTC. Protein: CASSLDRGIYEQYV. V and J are TRBV11-2 and TRBJ2-7; D gene unclear. CDR3 length: 14 amino acids. Germline CDR1 SGHAT, CDR2 FQNNGV. V lost 0 bases, J lost 3 bases, and 9 bases lay in between.

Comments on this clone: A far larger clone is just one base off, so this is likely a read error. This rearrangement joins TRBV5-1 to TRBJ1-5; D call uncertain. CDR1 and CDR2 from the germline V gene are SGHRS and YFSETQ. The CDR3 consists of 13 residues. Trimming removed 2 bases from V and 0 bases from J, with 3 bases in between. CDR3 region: CASSLDSNQPQHF. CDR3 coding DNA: TGCGCCAGCAGCTTAGATAGCAATCAGCCCCAGCATTTT. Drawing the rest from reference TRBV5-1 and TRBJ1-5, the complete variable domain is KAGVTQTPRYLIKTRGQQVTLSCSPISGHRSVSWYQQTPGQGLQFLFEYFSETQRNKGNFPGRFSGRQFSNSRSEMNVSTLELGDSALYLCASSLDSNQPQHFGDGTRLSIL.

The CDR3 DNA reads as TGTGCCAGTAGTATAGACAGGGGAGGAACTGAAGCTTTCTTT. Protein product: CASSIDRGGTEAFF. V is TRBV19 and J is TRBJ1-1, with D possibly being TRBD1 (6 bases). The ends were cut back, 0 bases at V and 5 bases at J, with 10 bases in the middle. Germline-derived CDR1 and CDR2 are LNHDA and SQIVND (reference sequence). The CDR3 runs to 14 residues.

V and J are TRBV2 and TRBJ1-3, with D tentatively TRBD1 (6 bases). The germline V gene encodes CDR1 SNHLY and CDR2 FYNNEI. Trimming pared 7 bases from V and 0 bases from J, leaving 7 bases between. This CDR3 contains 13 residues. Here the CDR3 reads CASKGDSGNTIYF. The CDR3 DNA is TGTGCCAGCAAGGGGGACTCTGGAAACACCATATATTTT.

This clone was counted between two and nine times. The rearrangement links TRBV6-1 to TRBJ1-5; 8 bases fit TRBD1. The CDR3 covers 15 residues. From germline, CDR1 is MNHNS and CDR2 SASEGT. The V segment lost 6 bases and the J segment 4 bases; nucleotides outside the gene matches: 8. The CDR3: CASRDRQGLNQPQHF. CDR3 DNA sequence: TGTGCCAGCAGGGATAGACAGGGGTTGAATCAGCCCCAGCATTTT.

The CDR3 region has the DNA TGTGCCAGTAGTATTTTTGCAGGGGCTCCGTCAGATACGCAGTATTTT. Its translation: CASSIFAGAPSDTQYF. V and J are TRBV19 and TRBJ2-3, with a possible D match to TRBD1 (6 bases). This CDR3 is 16 amino acids long. Trimming cost V 3 bases and J 4 bases, with 17 bases left between them. Germline-derived CDR1 and CDR2 are LNHDA and SQIVND (reference sequence).

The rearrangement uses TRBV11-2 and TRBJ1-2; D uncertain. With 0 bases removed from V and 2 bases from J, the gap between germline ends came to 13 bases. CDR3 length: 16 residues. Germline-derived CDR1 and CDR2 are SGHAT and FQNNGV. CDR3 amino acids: CASSLERGTGNYGYTF. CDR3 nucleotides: TGTGCCAGCAGCTTAGAGAGAGGAACGGGGAACTATGGCTACACCTTC.

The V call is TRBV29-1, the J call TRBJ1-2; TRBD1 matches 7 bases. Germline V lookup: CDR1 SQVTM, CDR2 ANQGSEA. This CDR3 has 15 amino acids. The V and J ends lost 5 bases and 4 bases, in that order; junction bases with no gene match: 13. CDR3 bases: TGCAGCGTTTGGGGGGACAGCCAAGACCGCTATGGCTACACCTTC. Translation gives CSVWGDSQDRYGYTF.

CDR3 amino acids: CASSLEMGQGWGNTEAFF. CDR3 in DNA: TGTGCCAGCAGCTTAGAAATGGGACAGGGGTGGGGGAACACTGAAGCTTTCTTT. The V call is TRBV7-9, the J call TRBJ1-1; 10 bases align to TRBD1. This CDR3 is built from 18 residues. V lost 1 base and J lost 1; bases outside the gene matches: 9. CDR1 and CDR2 from the germline V gene are SEHNR and FQNEAQ (reference sequence).

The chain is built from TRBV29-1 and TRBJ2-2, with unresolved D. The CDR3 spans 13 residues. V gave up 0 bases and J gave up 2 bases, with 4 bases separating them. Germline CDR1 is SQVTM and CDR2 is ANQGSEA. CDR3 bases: TGCAGCGTTGAAGATCCAAACACCGGGGAGCTGTTTTTT. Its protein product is CSVEDPNTGELFF.

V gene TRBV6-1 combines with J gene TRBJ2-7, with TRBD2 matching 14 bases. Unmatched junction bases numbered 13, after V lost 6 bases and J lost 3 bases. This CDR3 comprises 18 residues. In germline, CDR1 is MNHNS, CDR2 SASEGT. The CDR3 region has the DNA TGTGCCAGCAGCGAACGGACTAGCGGGGGGCCAAGACTCTACGAGCAGTACGTC. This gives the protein CASSERTSGGPRLYEQYV.

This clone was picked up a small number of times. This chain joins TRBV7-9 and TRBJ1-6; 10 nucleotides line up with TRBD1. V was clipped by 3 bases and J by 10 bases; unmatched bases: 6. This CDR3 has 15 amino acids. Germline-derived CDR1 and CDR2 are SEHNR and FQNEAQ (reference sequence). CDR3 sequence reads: CASSLTGTGDSPLHF. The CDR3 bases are TGTGCCAGCAGCTTGACCGGGACAGGGGACTCACCCCTCCACTTT.

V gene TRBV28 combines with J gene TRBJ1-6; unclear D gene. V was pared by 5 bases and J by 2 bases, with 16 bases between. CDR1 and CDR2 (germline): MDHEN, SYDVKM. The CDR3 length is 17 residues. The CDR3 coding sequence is TGTGCCAGCAGTAAGGACGCACTTAGTACCTATAATTCACCCCTCCACTTT. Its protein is CASSKDALSTYNSPLHF.

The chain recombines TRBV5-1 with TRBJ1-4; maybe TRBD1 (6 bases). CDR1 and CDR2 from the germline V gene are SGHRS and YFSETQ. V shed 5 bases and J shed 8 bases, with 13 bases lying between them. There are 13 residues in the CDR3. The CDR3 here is CASRNRVGEKLFF. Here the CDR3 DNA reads TGCGCCAGCAGAAACAGGGTAGGGGAAAAACTGTTTTTT.